This TCR beta chain emerged from a study of neurological immune-mediated disorders. Trimming took 3 bases from V and 4 from J, leaving 11 bases between them. Germline assignment: CDR1 SGHRS and CDR2 YFSETQ. The CDR3 covers 14 residues. The table lists this clonotype with many counts. The cDNA was synthesized by 5'RACE incorporating 10-nucleotide random UMIs. TCRdb called the 5' RACE reads again in MiXCR, with one record for every CDR3 protein. The data contain approximately 66,000 distinct CDR3 sequences, around 3% of them singletons. Input material: PBMCs. The chain joins TRBV5-1 to TRBJ1-5; TRBD1 is a possible D gene (6 bases). The source of this sequence is a man aged 40-49 years with multiple sclerosis. The CDR3 nucleotides read TGCGCCAGCAGCTCCGGGACACCAAATCAGCCCCAGCATTTT. Its protein product is CASSSGTPNQPQHF.